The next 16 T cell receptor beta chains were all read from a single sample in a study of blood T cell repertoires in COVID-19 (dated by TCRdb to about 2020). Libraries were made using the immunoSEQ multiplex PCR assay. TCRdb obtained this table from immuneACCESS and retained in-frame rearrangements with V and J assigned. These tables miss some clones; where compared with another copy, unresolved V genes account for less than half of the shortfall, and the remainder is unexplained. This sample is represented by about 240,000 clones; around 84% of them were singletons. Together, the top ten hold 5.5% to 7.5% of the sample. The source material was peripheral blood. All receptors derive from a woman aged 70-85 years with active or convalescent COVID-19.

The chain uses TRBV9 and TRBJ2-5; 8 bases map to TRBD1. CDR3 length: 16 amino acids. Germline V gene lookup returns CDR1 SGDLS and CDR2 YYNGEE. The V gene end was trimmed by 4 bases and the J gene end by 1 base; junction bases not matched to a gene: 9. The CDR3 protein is CASSPARDRFQETQYF. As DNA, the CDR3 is TGTGCCAGCAGCCCCGCCCGGGACAGGTTCCAAGAGACCCAGTACTTC.

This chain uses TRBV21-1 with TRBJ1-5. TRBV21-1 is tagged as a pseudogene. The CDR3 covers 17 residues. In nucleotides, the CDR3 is TGTGCCAGCAGCAAAGTATGGGCGGGACCTCCTAATCAGCCCCAGCATTTT. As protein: CASSKVWAGPPNQPQHF.

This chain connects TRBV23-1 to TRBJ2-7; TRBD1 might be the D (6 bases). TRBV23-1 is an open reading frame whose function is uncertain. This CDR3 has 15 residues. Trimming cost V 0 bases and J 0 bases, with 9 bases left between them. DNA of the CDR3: TGCGCCAGCAGTCAATCAGGGGGTAGCTCCTACGAGCAGTACTTC. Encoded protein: CASSQSGGSSYEQYF.

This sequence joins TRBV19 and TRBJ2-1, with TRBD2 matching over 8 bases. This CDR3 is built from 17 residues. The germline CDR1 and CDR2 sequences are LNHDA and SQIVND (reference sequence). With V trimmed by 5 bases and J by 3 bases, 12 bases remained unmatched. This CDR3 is CASSAPRTSSYYNEQFF. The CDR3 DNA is TGTGCCAGTAGTGCCCCACGGACTAGCTCCTACTACAATGAGCAGTTCTTC.

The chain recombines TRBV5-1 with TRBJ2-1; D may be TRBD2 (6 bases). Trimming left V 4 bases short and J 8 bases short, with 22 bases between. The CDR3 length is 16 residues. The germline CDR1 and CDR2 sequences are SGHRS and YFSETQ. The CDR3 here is CASSHTGGTPFDEQFF. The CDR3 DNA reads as TGCGCCAGCAGCCATACCGGAGGGACTCCTTTCGATGAGCAGTTCTTC.

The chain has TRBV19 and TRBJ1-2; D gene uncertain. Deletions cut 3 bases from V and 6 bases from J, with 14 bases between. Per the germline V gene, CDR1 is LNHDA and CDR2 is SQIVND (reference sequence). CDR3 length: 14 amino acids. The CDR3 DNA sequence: TGTGCCAGTAGTATCTCCCGGGTGGGTGATGGCTACACCTTC. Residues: CASSISRVGDGYTF. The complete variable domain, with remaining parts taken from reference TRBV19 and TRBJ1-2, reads DGGITQSPKYLFRKEGQNVTLSCEQNLNHDAMYWYRQDPGQGLRLIYYSQIVNDFQKGDIAEGYSVSREKKESFPLTVTSAQKNPTAFYLCASSISRVGDGYTFGSGTRLTVV.

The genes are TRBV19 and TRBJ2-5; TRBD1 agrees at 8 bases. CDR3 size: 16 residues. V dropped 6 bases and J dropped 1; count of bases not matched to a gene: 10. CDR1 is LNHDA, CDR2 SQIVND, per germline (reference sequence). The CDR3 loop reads CASSRQLDRAQETQYF. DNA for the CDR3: TGTGCCAGTAGCCGTCAATTGGACAGGGCCCAAGAGACCCAGTACTTC. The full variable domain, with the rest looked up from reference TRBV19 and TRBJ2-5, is DGGITQSPKYLFRKEGQNVTLSCEQNLNHDAMYWYRQDPGQGLRLIYYSQIVNDFQKGDIAEGYSVSREKKESFPLTVTSAQKNPTAFYLCASSRQLDRAQETQYFGPGTRLLVL.

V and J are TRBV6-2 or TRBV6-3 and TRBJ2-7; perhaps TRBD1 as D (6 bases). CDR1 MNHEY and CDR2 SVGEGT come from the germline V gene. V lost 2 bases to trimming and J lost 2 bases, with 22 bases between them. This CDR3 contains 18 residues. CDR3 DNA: TGTGCCAGCAGTTACGAGAGGGGACACCTAGTTCCTCCCTACGAGCAGTACTTC. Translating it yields CASSYERGHLVPPYEQYF.

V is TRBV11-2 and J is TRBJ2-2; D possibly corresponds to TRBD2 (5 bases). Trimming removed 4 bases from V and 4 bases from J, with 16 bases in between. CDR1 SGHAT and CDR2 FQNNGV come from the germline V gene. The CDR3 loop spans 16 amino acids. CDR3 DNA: TGTGCCAGCAGCTCCCCGGCGGGCAGTCTCACCGGGGAGCTGTTTTTT. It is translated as CASSSPAGSLTGELFF.

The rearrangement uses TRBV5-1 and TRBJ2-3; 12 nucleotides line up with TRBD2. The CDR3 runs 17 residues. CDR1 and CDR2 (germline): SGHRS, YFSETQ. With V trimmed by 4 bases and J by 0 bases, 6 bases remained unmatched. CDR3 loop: CASSATSGGSSTDTQYF. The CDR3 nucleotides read TGCGCCAGCAGCGCAACTAGCGGGGGGTCGAGCACAGATACGCAGTATTTT. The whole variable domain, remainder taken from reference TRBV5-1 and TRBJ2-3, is KAGVTQTPRYLIKTRGQQVTLSCSPISGHRSVSWYQQTPGQGLQFLFEYFSETQRNKGNFPGRFSGRQFSNSRSEMNVSTLELGDSALYLCASSATSGGSSTDTQYFGPGTRLTVL.

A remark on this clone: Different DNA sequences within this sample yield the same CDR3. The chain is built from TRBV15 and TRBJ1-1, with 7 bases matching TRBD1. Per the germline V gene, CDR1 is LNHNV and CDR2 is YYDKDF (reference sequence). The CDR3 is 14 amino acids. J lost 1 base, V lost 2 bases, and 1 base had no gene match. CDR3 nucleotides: TGTGCCACCAGCAGACGACAGGGGAACACTGAAGCTTTCTTT. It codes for CATSRRQGNTEAFF.

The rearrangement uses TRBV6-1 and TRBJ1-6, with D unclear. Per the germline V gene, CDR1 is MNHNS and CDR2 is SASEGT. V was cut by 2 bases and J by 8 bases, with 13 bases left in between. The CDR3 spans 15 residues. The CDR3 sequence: CASSESSPYYSPLHF. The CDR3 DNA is TGTGCCAGCAGTGAATCCAGTCCGTATTATTCACCCCTCCACTTT.

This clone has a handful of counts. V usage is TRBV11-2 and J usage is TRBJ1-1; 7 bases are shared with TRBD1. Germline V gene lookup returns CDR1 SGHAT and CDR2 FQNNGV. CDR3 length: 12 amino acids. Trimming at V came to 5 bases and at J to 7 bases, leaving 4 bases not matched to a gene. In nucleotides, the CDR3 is TGTGCCAGCAGCGGAACAGGGGTTGAAGCTTTCTTT. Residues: CASSGTGVEAFF.

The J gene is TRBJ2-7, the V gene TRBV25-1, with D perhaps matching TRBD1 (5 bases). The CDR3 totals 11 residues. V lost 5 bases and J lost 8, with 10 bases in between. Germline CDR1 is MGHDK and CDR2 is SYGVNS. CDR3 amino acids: CASSRTGQQYF. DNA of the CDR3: TGTGCCAGCAGTCGAACAGGACAGCAGTACTTC.

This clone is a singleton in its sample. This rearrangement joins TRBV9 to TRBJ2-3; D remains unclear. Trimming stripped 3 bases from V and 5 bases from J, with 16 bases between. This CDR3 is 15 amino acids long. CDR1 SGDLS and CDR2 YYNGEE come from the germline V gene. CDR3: CASSELSRVRDTQYF. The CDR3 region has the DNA TGTGCCAGCAGCGAGCTTAGTCGCGTGCGAGATACGCAGTATTTT. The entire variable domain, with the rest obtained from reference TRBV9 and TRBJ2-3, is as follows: DSGVTQTPKHLITATGQRVTLRCSPRSGDLSVYWYQQSLDQGLQFLIQYYNGEERAKGNILERFSAQQFPDLHSELNLSSLELGDSALYFCASSELSRVRDTQYFGPGTRLTVL.

CDR3 region: CASSLGQGSEQYF. CDR3 bases: TGTGCCAGCAGCCTCGGTCAGGGGAGCGAGCAGTACTTC. This rearrangement joins TRBV6-2 or TRBV6-3 to TRBJ2-7; D is possibly TRBD1 (6 bases). Per the germline V gene, CDR1 is MNHEY and CDR2 is SVGEGT. The V end was cut by 6 bases, the J end by 6 bases, with 15 bases between. The CDR3 consists of 13 residues.